The 7 T cell receptor beta chains presented below share a single source sample, sequenced in a study of shared clonotypes between healthy human individuals. Some clones are missing from TCRdb's copy, which holds only in-frame ones; the method was immunoSEQ multiplex PCR. The sample records over a million clones, around three quarters being singletons. The sequencing input was memory CD4+ T cells from PBMCs. Subset specified: CD45RA-negative fraction. These receptors originate from a man between 18 and 29 years old in good health. Some clones in this sample may be carry-over from other donors' samples.

The chain joins TRBV7-6 to TRBJ2-6, with D possibly being TRBD1 (6 bases). In germline, CDR1 is SGHVS, CDR2 FNYEAQ. With 5 bases removed from V and 2 bases from J, the gap between germline ends came to 16 bases. The CDR3 loop spans 17 amino acids. CDR3 in DNA: TGTGCCAGCAGCGGCAGGGGCCCCACGACTGGGGCCAACGTCCTGACTTTC. Translating gives CASSGRGPTTGANVLTF. Based on the CDR3 plus reference TRBV7-6 and TRBJ2-6, the full variable domain is GAGVSQSPRYKVTKRGQDVALRCDPISGHVSLYWYRQALGQGPEFLTYFNYEAQQDKSGLPNDRFSAERPEGSISTLTIQRTEQRDSAMYRCASSGRGPTTGANVLTFGAGSRLTVL.

Concerning this clone: Within the sample, other DNA sequences also encode this same CDR3. This chain joins TRBV5-1 and TRBJ1-1; 7 nucleotides match TRBD1. The CDR3 covers 15 residues. From germline, CDR1 is SGHRS and CDR2 YFSETQ. After removal of 0 bases from V and 1 base from J, the junction contained 3 bases not matched to a gene. CDR3 bases: TGCGCCAGCAGCTTGGAGGGACAGCCGAACACTGAAGCTTTCTTT. As protein: CASSLEGQPNTEAFF.

J is TRBJ1-2 and V is TRBV13, with 7 positions matching TRBD1. V was clipped by 6 bases and J by 6 bases; unmatched bases: 13. Per germline, CDR1 PRHDT and CDR2 FYEKMQ (reference sequence). The CDR3 runs to 15 residues. CDR3 nucleotides: TGTGCCAGCAGTTTGGCTCAACAGGGGAGGAATGGCTACACCTTC. Translating it yields CASSLAQQGRNGYTF.

About this clone itself: The same CDR3 is also encoded by other DNA sequences in this sample. The chain uses TRBV9 and TRBJ2-2; no firm D call. With 0 bases removed from V and 3 bases from J, the gap between germline ends came to 6 bases. Germline V gene data show CDR1 as SGDLS and CDR2 as YYNGEE. The CDR3 is made up of 14 amino acids. The CDR3 is CASSVVLDTGELFF. CDR3 coding DNA: TGTGCCAGCAGCGTAGTGTTGGACACCGGGGAGCTGTTTTTT.

In this sample, this clone turned up a few times. Other DNA sequences from this sample encode an identical CDR3 as well. The CDR3 region is CASSLTYGYTF. CDR3 coding DNA: TGTGCCAGCAGTTTGACCTATGGCTACACCTTC. The V and J genes are TRBV28 and TRBJ1-2; D not resolved. The CDR3 spans 11 residues. Trimming pared 3 bases from V and 4 bases from J, leaving 3 bases between. Looked up from germline, CDR1 is MDHEN and CDR2 is SYDVKM.

This clone was seen a few times. The chain joins TRBV19 to TRBJ2-1; D is undetermined. This CDR3 contains 15 residues. V lost 5 bases and J lost 0, with 11 bases in between. CDR1 and CDR2 (germline): LNHDA, SQIVND (reference sequence). The CDR3 DNA reads as TGTGCCAGTAGTCCGCGACTCAGCTCCTACAATGAGCAGTTCTTC. Residues: CASSPRLSSYNEQFF.

V gene TRBV19 combines with J gene TRBJ2-1; 7 positions match TRBD1. There are 17 residues in the CDR3. The V segment lost 6 bases and the J segment 0 bases; nucleotides outside the gene matches: 11. From germline, CDR1 is LNHDA and CDR2 SQIVND (reference sequence). Here the CDR3 reads CASSPYGQVYSYNEQFF. For the CDR3, the DNA is TGTGCCAGTAGCCCATACGGACAGGTATACTCCTACAATGAGCAGTTCTTC. The full variable domain, with the rest looked up from reference TRBV19 and TRBJ2-1, is DGGITQSPKYLFRKEGQNVTLSCEQNLNHDAMYWYRQDPGQGLRLIYYSQIVNDFQKGDIAEGYSVSREKKESFPLTVTSAQKNPTAFYLCASSPYGQVYSYNEQFFGPGTRLTVL.